A single sample is the source of the 8 T cell receptor beta chains below, sequenced in a study of OX40 agonist ivuxolimab in advanced cancers. TCRdb's table, derived via immunoSEQ multiplex PCR, lists solely in-frame clones and lacks some. The table lists 70,000 to 95,000 clones, roughly 88% of them singletons. Material: CD4+ or CD8+ T cells sorted from blood, obtained in a trial of the OX40 agonist ivuxolimab. These receptor sequences come from an adult with an advanced solid tumor such as melanoma, head and neck, liver or kidney cancer.

V usage is TRBV6-5 and J usage is TRBJ2-1; D gene ambiguous. The V end lost 6 bases, the J end lost 6 bases, and 6 bases lay between the germline ends. In germline, CDR1 is MNHEY, CDR2 SVGAGI. The CDR3 is made up of 11 amino acids. CDR3 loop: CASSRSNEQFF. CDR3 DNA: TGTGCCAGCAGCCGGTCCAATGAGCAGTTCTTC.

The V and J genes are TRBV7-2 and TRBJ2-1; 9 bases agree with TRBD2. V trimming: 5 bases; J trimming: 4 bases; junction bases outside the gene matches: 6. The CDR3 contains 15 residues. Germline V gives CDR1 SGHTA, CDR2 FQGNSA. The CDR3 protein is CASSPTSGIYNEQFF. The DNA for the CDR3 is TGTGCCAGCAGCCCGACTAGCGGTATATACAATGAGCAGTTCTTC.

This sequence joins TRBV6-6 and TRBJ2-5, with TRBD1 matching over 8 bases. The J call may not be correct, given that the DNA end is closer to TRBJ2-7. This CDR3 contains 15 residues. Germline-derived CDR1 and CDR2 are MNHNY and SVGAGI (reference sequence). The CDR3 protein is CASIMGQAPTYEQYF. The CDR3 nucleotides read TGTGCCAGCATCATGGGACAGGCACCAACCTACGAGCAGTACTTC.

This sequence joins TRBV18 and TRBJ1-3, with a possible D match to TRBD1 (6 bases). CDR3 size: 14 residues. In germline, CDR1 is KGHSH, CDR2 LQKENI. The ends were cut back, 6 bases at V and 6 bases at J, with 15 bases in the middle. The CDR3 reads CASSQGNRVNTIYF. DNA of the CDR3: TGTGCCAGCTCTCAAGGAAACAGGGTAAACACCATATATTTT.

This clone was counted a few times. The J gene is TRBJ1-5, the V gene TRBV10-1; tentatively, D is TRBD1 (5 bases). Germline V CDR1 and CDR2: WNHNN, SYGVQD (reference sequence). Trimming stripped 10 bases from V and 6 bases from J, with 16 bases between. CDR3 length: 13 residues. The CDR3 spells CAITLRDSQPQHF. In nucleotides, the CDR3 is TGCGCCATCACTTTGCGGGACTCTCAGCCCCAGCATTTT.

This clone was seen only once. The rearrangement uses TRBV7-8 and TRBJ1-2; D gene uncertain. The CDR3 covers 16 residues. Germline CDR1 is SGHVS and CDR2 is FQNEAQ. Trimming cost V 0 bases and J 4 bases, with 15 bases left between them. CDR3 amino acids: CASSLARRAWGYGYTF. In DNA form, the CDR3 reads TGTGCCAGCAGCTTAGCTCGACGTGCCTGGGGCTATGGCTACACCTTC.

The genes are TRBV27 and TRBJ2-5, with TRBD1 as a possible D gene (6 bases). Germline V CDR1 and CDR2: MNHEY, SMNVEV (reference sequence). The CDR3 contains 15 residues. V was pared by 5 bases and J by 1 base, with 14 bases between. CDR3 protein: CASSIQTGFQETQYF. CDR3 bases: TGTGCCAGCAGTATACAGACAGGTTTCCAAGAGACCCAGTACTTC.

This clone was recorded a few times. The chain employs TRBV30 and TRBJ1-2; D unclear. Germline V gives CDR1 GTSNPN, CDR2 SVGIG (reference sequence). With 5 bases removed from V and 0 bases from J, the gap between germline ends came to 16 bases. The CDR3 is 15 residues long. The CDR3 DNA reads TGTGCCTGGCGCCCGGCCGGCCCCTCTAACTATGGCTACACCTTC. It codes for CAWRPAGPSNYGYTF.